The 27 T cell receptor beta chains presented below share a single source sample, sequenced in a study of Graves' ophthalmopathy and Graves' hyperthyroidism. RNA served as the template for amplifying TCR beta CDR3 regions. An opening RT-PCR round employed HTBI primers and preceded a second-round multiplex PCR. Each CDR3 protein gets one entry after TCRdb re-called the multiplex PCR reads with MiXCR. The sample consists of 340,000 or so distinct CDR3 sequences, under 20% of them appearing once. Sequencing was carried out using peripheral blood. Receptors originate from an adult man with Graves' ophthalmopathy.

This clonotype was found many times. The junction departs from the called germline gene at one end, perhaps through a read error. The chain links TRBV27 to TRBJ2-7; maybe TRBD1 (6 bases). This CDR3 has 12 residues. Germline values: CDR1 MNHEY, CDR2 SMNVEV (reference sequence). The CDR3 spells CASSPQQGPWEF. The CDR3 region has the DNA TGTGCCAGCAGTCCGCAACAGGGCCCCTGGGAGTTC.

This clonotype was seen repeatedly, ten times or more. This chain links TRBV12-3 or TRBV12-4 with TRBJ2-5; possibly TRBD1 for D (6 bases). Trimming took 2 bases from V and 5 from J, leaving 15 bases between them. The CDR3 spans 15 residues. CDR3 in DNA: TGTGCCAGCAGTTTATTGTATGGGGGCAGGGAGACCCAGTACTTC. Amino acid sequence: CASSLLYGGRETQYF.

This clonotype was counted ten times or more. The chain links TRBV6-2 or TRBV6-3 to TRBJ1-2, with D possibly matching TRBD1 (6 bases). Trimming stripped 7 bases from V and 4 bases from J, with 16 bases between. CDR3 length: 14 amino acids. Germline CDR1 and CDR2: MNHEY and SVGEGT. The CDR3 here is CASIPASRGYGYTF. The CDR3 DNA reads TGTGCCAGCATTCCGGCCTCCAGGGGCTATGGCTACACCTTC.

The table lists this clonotype with many counts. The chain couples TRBV20-1 to TRBJ2-7, with D perhaps TRBD2 (5 bases). This CDR3 spans 14 amino acids. V was cut by 2 bases and J by 0 bases, with 11 bases left in between. Germline CDR1 DFQATT, CDR2 SNEGSKA (reference sequence). The CDR3 region is CSARQRPFSYEQYF. The CDR3 nucleotides are TGCAGTGCTAGACAGCGGCCCTTCTCCTACGAGCAGTACTTC.

Many counts were recorded for this clonotype. CDR3 in amino acids: CATSTGTRGASQYF. The CDR3 DNA follows: TGTGCCACCAGCACCGGGACTAGGGGGGCATCCCAGTACTTC. V usage is TRBV15 and J usage is TRBJ2-5; 8 nucleotides agree with TRBD2. Germline V lookup: CDR1 LNHNV, CDR2 YYDKDF (reference sequence). The CDR3 length is 14 residues. After removal of 4 bases from V and 9 bases from J, the junction contained 10 bases not matched to a gene.

This clonotype showed up many times. The junction does not match germline at one end; this may be a read error. V is TRBV6-1 and J is TRBJ1-1; possible D gene TRBD1, 6 bases. This CDR3 spans 13 amino acids. CDR1 MNHNS and CDR2 SASEGT come from the germline V gene. The CDR3 bases are TGTGCCGGCAGCCGGGACACGAACACTGAAGCTTTCTTT. Residues: CAGSRDTNTEAFF.

This clonotype appeared many times. This chain links TRBV12-3 or TRBV12-4 with TRBJ2-5; maybe TRBD1 (5 bases). The CDR3 runs 14 residues. V shed 7 bases and J shed 1 base, with 13 bases lying between them. The CDR3 region has the DNA TGTGCCAGCACCGGCAGGGTCAGCCAAGAGACCCAGTACTTC. Translated: CASTGRVSQETQYF.

This clonotype has a count of ten or more. This rearrangement joins TRBV6-1 to TRBJ1-6, with D perhaps TRBD1 (6 bases). The CDR3 runs to 14 residues. V was shortened by 7 bases and J by 7 bases, with 14 bases between the two germline ends. The germline V gene has CDR1 MNHNS and CDR2 SASEGT. The CDR3 DNA follows: TGTGCCAGCACCCTCGGGACAAGCAATTCACCCCTCCACTTT. It encodes CASTLGTSNSPLHF.

This rearrangement joins TRBV20-1 to TRBJ2-7; D could derive from TRBD1 or TRBD2 (5 bases each). The germline V and J ends were trimmed by 6 bases and 3 bases, with 15 bases remaining between them. The CDR3 runs 13 residues. Germline V lookup: CDR1 DFQATT, CDR2 SNEGSKA (reference sequence). CDR3 coding DNA: TGCAGTGCACCGGGACCGGGAAACTACGAGCAGTACTTC. This encodes CSAPGPGNYEQYF.

J is TRBJ1-2 and V is TRBV6-5; D is undetermined. The CDR3 runs 14 residues. Trimming left V 2 bases short and J 8 bases short, with 15 bases between. Germline CDR1 MNHEY, CDR2 SVGAGI. The CDR3 spells CASSYLGTLRGYTF. CDR3 coding DNA: TGTGCCAGCAGTTACCTTGGTACCTTACGAGGCTACACCTTC.

This clonotype was recorded at least ten times. The chain joins TRBV7-2 to TRBJ2-7; D perhaps matches TRBD2 (5 bases). The CDR3 has 14 amino acids. Trimming stripped 5 bases from V and 7 bases from J, with 18 bases between. CDR1 is SGHTA and CDR2 is FQGNSA in the germline V gene. DNA for the CDR3: TGTGCCAGCAGCCTCTCTCACGGGGTCTGGGAGCAGTACTTC. It codes for CASSLSHGVWEQYF.

This clonotype was seen at least ten times. The rearrangement uses TRBV4-1 and TRBJ1-5; TRBD1 matches 8 bases. Germline V CDR1 and CDR2: MGHRA, YSYEKL. V gave up 0 bases and J gave up 6 bases; unmatched junction bases: 10. This CDR3 is 17 amino acids long. The CDR3 coding sequence is TGCGCCAGCAGCCAAGAGGGACAGGTGGAGATCAGTCAGCCCCAGCATTTT. Amino acids: CASSQEGQVEISQPQHF.

In this sample, this clonotype turned up many times. The genes are TRBV12-3 or TRBV12-4 and TRBJ1-1; D gene ambiguous. The CDR3 extends over 10 amino acids. V dropped 2 bases and J dropped 7 bases, with 2 bases sitting between them. The CDR3 reads CASSLSEAFF. DNA for the CDR3: TGTGCCAGCAGTTTAAGTGAAGCTTTCTTT.

This clonotype was observed at least ten times. In DNA, the CDR3 is TGTGCCAGCACCATGACTAGCGGGGGGCCCCGCGAGCAGTACTTC. Translating it yields CASTMTSGGPREQYF. The rearrangement links TRBV6-5 to TRBJ2-7; TRBD2 agrees at 13 bases. Trimming at V came to 7 bases and at J to 6 bases, leaving 9 bases not matched to a gene. The CDR3 runs 15 residues. The V gene's germline CDR1 is MNHEY and CDR2 SVGAGI.

This clonotype occurred many times. V is TRBV6-1 and J is TRBJ2-5; TRBD2 is a possible D gene (5 bases). Germline assignment: CDR1 MNHNS and CDR2 SASEGT. Trimming took 8 bases from V and 5 from J, leaving 21 bases between them. The CDR3 runs 15 residues. CDR3: CASSTTPGGQETQYF. For the CDR3, the DNA is TGTGCCAGCTCGACAACCCCCGGCGGGCAGGAGACCCAGTACTTC.

The V gene is TRBV7-2, the J gene TRBJ1-6, with TRBD1 matching over 7 bases. CDR3 length: 15 amino acids. Germline CDR1 is SGHTA and CDR2 is FQGNSA. The V and J ends lost 4 bases and 10 bases, in that order; junction bases with no gene match: 10. The CDR3 spells CASSSDRANGSPLHF. CDR3 nucleotides: TGTGCCAGCAGCTCAGACAGGGCGAACGGGTCACCCCTCCACTTT.

This clonotype was counted ten times or more. The rearrangement links TRBV6-2 or TRBV6-3 to TRBJ2-5; D perhaps matches TRBD1 (8 bases). The germline V gene has CDR1 MNHEY and CDR2 SVGEGT. This CDR3 comprises 15 residues. V shed 4 bases and J shed 5 bases, with 17 bases lying between them. CDR3 loop: CASSCYGQGGETQYF. In nucleotides, the CDR3 is TGTGCCAGCAGTTGCTACGGACAGGGAGGGGAGACCCAGTACTTC.

Ten or more counts support this clonotype. This chain connects TRBV12-3 or TRBV12-4 to TRBJ1-1; D might be TRBD1 (6 bases). Trimming removed 7 bases at V and 0 bases at J, with 15 bases between. This CDR3 is built from 15 residues. CDR3 bases: TGTGCCAGCAACCCCACAGGGAAAATGAACACTGAAGCTTTCTTT. Translation: CASNPTGKMNTEAFF.

This clonotype was observed at least ten times. V and J are TRBV5-1 and TRBJ1-2, with D perhaps TRBD1 (6 bases). The germline V and J ends were trimmed by 0 bases and 8 bases, with 14 bases remaining between them. CDR3 length: 14 residues. Germline CDR1 and CDR2: SGHRS and YFSETQ. The chain's CDR3 is CASSLGQASEGYTF. CDR3 coding DNA: TGCGCCAGCAGCTTGGGACAGGCCTCGGAAGGCTACACCTTC.

Ten or more counts support this clonotype. The genes are TRBV20-1 and TRBJ1-6; D perhaps matches TRBD1 (5 bases). Trimming left V 7 bases short and J 8 bases short, with 15 bases between. The CDR3 spans 13 residues. Germline V gene data show CDR1 as DFQATT and CDR2 as SNEGSKA (reference sequence). CDR3 DNA sequence: TGCAGTGTAGACATGTCCAGGGATTCACCCCTCCACTTT. Translated: CSVDMSRDSPLHF.

At least ten counts were recorded for this clonotype. CDR3: CASSSTGADNSPLHF. The CDR3 DNA reads TGTGCCAGCAGCTCCACCGGGGCAGATAATTCACCCCTCCACTTT. The V and J genes are TRBV6-5 and TRBJ1-6; possibly TRBD1 for D (5 bases). Trimming took 6 bases from V and 5 from J, leaving 14 bases between them. In germline, CDR1 is MNHEY, CDR2 SVGAGI. The CDR3 is 15 amino acids.

As concerns this clonotype: A much larger clone lies a single base off, so this may be a read error. The gene calls are TRBV27 and TRBJ1-2; D is unclear. Between the trimmed V and J ends, which lost 9 bases and 2 bases, there was a span of 10 bases. The CDR3 contains 12 residues. Germline lookup yields CDR1 MNHEY and CDR2 SMNVEV (reference sequence). The CDR3 DNA reads TGTGCCAGTCGCAGGTACAACTATGGCTACACCTTC. Its protein product is CASRRYNYGYTF.

A word on this clonotype: This may be a read error, as it is one base from a much larger clone. The genes are TRBV20-1 and TRBJ2-7; the D is unclear. Trimming removed 0 bases at V and 2 bases at J, with 11 bases between. Germline V gene lookup returns CDR1 DFQATT and CDR2 SNEGSKA (reference sequence). The CDR3 has 14 residues. The CDR3 here is CSARDMDLAYEQYF. CDR3 nucleotide sequence: TGCAGTGCTAGAGATATGGACCTTGCCTACGAGCAGTACTTC.

At least ten counts were recorded for this clonotype. The rearrangement uses TRBV25-1 and TRBJ2-7, with D possibly being TRBD2 (6 bases). Germline CDR1 and CDR2: MGHDK and SYGVNS. The V end lost 8 bases, the J end lost 2 bases, and 19 bases lay between the germline ends. The CDR3 spans 15 residues. CDR3 in DNA: TGTGCCAGCGGAAAGTGCGGGACGGCTACCTACGAGCAGTACTTC. Translating gives CASGKCGTATYEQYF.

The V and J genes are TRBV6-5 and TRBJ2-7, with D perhaps TRBD1 or TRBD2 (5 bases each). The CDR3 totals 15 residues. The V end lost 2 bases, the J end lost 3 bases, and 14 bases lay between the germline ends. Germline CDR1 is MNHEY and CDR2 is SVGAGI. The CDR3, as DNA: TGTGCCAGCAGTTACCGGGACGGAGAAGACTACGAGCAGTACTTC. Its translation: CASSYRDGEDYEQYF.

At least ten counts were recorded for this clonotype. V gene TRBV11-2 combines with J gene TRBJ2-5, with 11 bases lining up with TRBD2. The germline V gene encodes CDR1 SGHAT and CDR2 FQNNGV. This CDR3 is built from 16 residues. J gave up 2 bases and V 2 bases, and 4 bases lay outside the gene matches. This CDR3 is CASSLRTSGLQETQYF. CDR3 DNA sequence: TGTGCCAGCAGCTTAAGGACTAGCGGGCTTCAAGAGACCCAGTACTTC.

This clonotype has a count of ten or more. V usage is TRBV20-1 and J usage is TRBJ2-5, with D perhaps matching TRBD2 (7 bases). CDR1 and CDR2 from the germline V gene are DFQATT and SNEGSKA (reference sequence). Trimming took 6 bases from V and 13 from J, leaving 18 bases between them. This CDR3 is 11 amino acids long. The CDR3: CSASEGGGRYF. In DNA, the CDR3 is TGCAGTGCCTCAGAGGGGGGGGGGCGGTACTTC.